These 10 T cell receptor beta chains originate from one sample sequenced in a study of T cells in Graves' hyperthyroidism and ophthalmopathy. TCR beta CDR3 regions were amplified from RNA transcripts. During a first-round RT-PCR of the TCR CDR3, the HTBI primer set was used. TCRdb independently ran MiXCR on the multiplex PCR reads; one entry per CDR3 protein. The table has about 590,000 distinct CDR3 sequences, approximately 14% seen once. What was sequenced was blood. These receptors were collected from a woman in her twenties or thirties with Graves' hyperthyroidism.

This clonotype was detected only a few times. The chain uses TRBV6-2 or TRBV6-3 and TRBJ2-1, with D unresolved. With 2 bases removed from V and 1 base from J, the gap between germline ends came to 9 bases. CDR3 length equals 15 residues. Per germline, CDR1 MNHEY and CDR2 SVGEGT. The CDR3 sequence: CASSYQAESYNEQFF. In DNA form, the CDR3 reads TGTGCCAGCAGTTACCAGGCAGAATCCTACAATGAGCAGTTCTTC.

This clonotype came up many times. J is TRBJ2-7 and V is TRBV11-1; tentative D call: TRBD1 (6 bases). V lost 3 bases, J lost 0 bases, and 12 bases lay in between. The CDR3 contains 15 residues. The germline V gene encodes CDR1 SGHAT and CDR2 FQDESV (reference sequence). CDR3 nucleotides: TGTGCCAGCAGCTTTTCCGGACAGAGCTCCTACGAGCAGTACTTC. Translated, it gives CASSFSGQSSYEQYF. Full variable domain (missing parts from reference TRBV11-1 and TRBJ2-7): EAEVAQSPRYKITEKSQAVAFWCDPISGHATLYWYRQILGQGPELLVQFQDESVVDDSQLPKDRFSAERLKGVDSTLKIQPAELGDSAMYLCASSFSGQSSYEQYFGPGTRLTVT.

This clonotype has just a few counts. V and J are TRBV5-5 and TRBJ2-7; TRBD2 might be the D (6 bases). The germline CDR1 and CDR2 sequences are SGHKS and YYEKEE (reference sequence). V was pared by 2 bases and J by 2 bases, with 17 bases between. The CDR3 extends over 16 amino acids. CDR3 nucleotide sequence: TGTGCCAGCAGCTTCCCCCCCGGGGGACCAACCTACGAGCAGTACTTC. Amino acid sequence: CASSFPPGGPTYEQYF.

This clonotype was recorded many times. The rearrangement joins TRBV18 to TRBJ2-1, with 7 bases matching TRBD2. The V and J ends lost 5 bases and 1 base, in that order; junction bases with no gene match: 8. Germline loops: CDR1 KGHSH, CDR2 LQKENI. This CDR3 comprises 16 residues. CDR3 DNA: TGTGCCAGCTCAGGCTGGCGCGGGGGTTCCTACAATGAGCAGTTCTTC. Translating it yields CASSGWRGGSYNEQFF.

This clonotype was recorded at least ten times. The chain recombines TRBV5-1 with TRBJ2-3, with unresolved D. This CDR3 contains 15 residues. The ends were cut back, 2 bases at V and 2 bases at J, with 12 bases in the middle. From germline, CDR1 is SGHRS and CDR2 YFSETQ. The CDR3 DNA is TGCGCCAGCAGCTTCAGTGGGGAAGTCACAGATACGCAGTATTTT. This translates into CASSFSGEVTDTQYF.

The V call is TRBV27, the J call TRBJ1-1; D gene unclear. The CDR3 extends over 14 amino acids. CDR1 is MNHEY and CDR2 is SMNVEV in the germline V gene (reference sequence). Trimming left V 6 bases short and J 4 bases short, with 15 bases between. The CDR3 nucleotides read TGTGCCAGCAGATATACCCCGGATGGCACTGAAGCTTTCTTT. The encoded protein is CASRYTPDGTEAFF.

This clonotype has a count of ten or more. The J gene is TRBJ2-7, the V gene TRBV6-1; TRBD1 agrees at 10 bases. The CDR3 totals 13 residues. The germline CDR1 and CDR2 sequences are MNHNS and SASEGT. The V gene end was trimmed by 8 bases and the J gene end by 6 bases; junction bases not matched to a gene: 7. CDR3: CASSDRGLVEQYF. CDR3 DNA: TGTGCCAGCTCAGACAGGGGGCTCGTCGAGCAGTACTTC.

This clonotype was detected ten times or more. This rearrangement joins TRBV7-2 to TRBJ2-3; D gene unclear. Trimming removed 2 bases at V and 4 bases at J, with 10 bases between. The CDR3 totals 14 residues. Per the germline V gene, CDR1 is SGHTA and CDR2 is FQGNSA. The CDR3 DNA reads as TGTGCCAGCAGCTTACTAGGGCGGTCAGATACGCAGTATTTT. Its protein is CASSLLGRSDTQYF.

This clonotype was picked up many times. The V and J genes are TRBV29-1 and TRBJ2-1; 7 bases fit TRBD2. With V trimmed by 0 bases and J by 4 bases, 9 bases remained unmatched. From germline, CDR1 is SQVTM and CDR2 ANQGSEA. The CDR3 runs to 16 residues. The DNA for the CDR3 is TGCAGCGTTGAAGAGGGGCGGGAGCGCCGATACAATGAGCAGTTCTTC. It translates to CSVEEGRERRYNEQFF.

The rearrangement links TRBV19 to TRBJ2-1; the D gene is possibly TRBD2 (6 bases). CDR3 length: 15 amino acids. CDR1 LNHDA and CDR2 SQIVND come from the germline V gene (reference sequence). Trimming pared 7 bases from V and 2 bases from J, leaving 15 bases between. The CDR3 loop reads CASTTGTVPYNEQFF. The CDR3 DNA reads as TGTGCCAGTACAACCGGGACTGTACCCTACAATGAGCAGTTCTTC.